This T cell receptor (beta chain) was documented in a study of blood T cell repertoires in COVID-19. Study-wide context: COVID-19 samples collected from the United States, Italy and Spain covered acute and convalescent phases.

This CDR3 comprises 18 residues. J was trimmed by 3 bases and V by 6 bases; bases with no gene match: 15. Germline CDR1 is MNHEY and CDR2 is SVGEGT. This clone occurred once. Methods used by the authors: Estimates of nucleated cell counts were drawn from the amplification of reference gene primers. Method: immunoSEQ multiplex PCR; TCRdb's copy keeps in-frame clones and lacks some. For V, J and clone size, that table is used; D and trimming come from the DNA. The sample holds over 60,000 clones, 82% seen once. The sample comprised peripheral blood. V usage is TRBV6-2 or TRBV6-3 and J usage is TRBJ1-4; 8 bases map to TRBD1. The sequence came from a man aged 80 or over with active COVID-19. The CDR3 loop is CASSPNRGSVTSNEKLFF. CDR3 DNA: TGTGCCAGCAGCCCGAACAGGGGGTCTGTCACGTCTAATGAAAAACTGTTTTTT.